This entry features one T cell receptor (beta chain) sequence. This sample is part of a study of blood T cell repertoires in COVID-19. Across the study: Samples taken during acute and convalescent COVID-19 were collected in the United States, Italy and Spain. The analysed material was cDNA or gDNA that came from T cells, B-cell-depleted T cells, or PBMCs.

V trimming: 2 bases; J trimming: 1 base; junction bases outside the gene matches: 9. CDR3 length: 17 amino acids. CDR1 is SGHNT, CDR2 YENEEA, per germline. In the original processing: Nucleated cell number was recorded as an estimate derived from reference gene primer amplification. Sequencing was performed with immunoSEQ multiplex PCR; in TCRdb, only in-frame clones are kept and a portion is missing. That table furnishes V, J and clone size, whereas the DNA furnished D and trimming. The table lists 35,000 to 55,000 clones, roughly 69% of them singletons. Specimen: peripheral blood. The gene calls are TRBV11-3 and TRBJ2-3, with TRBD1 identical over 7 bases. The receptor was derived from a man at least 80 years old with acute or convalescent COVID-19. The CDR3 nucleotides are TGTGCCAGCAGCTTATCGTCCCCCGGACAGGGCACAGATACGCAGTATTTT. This codes for CASSLSSPGQGTDTQYF.